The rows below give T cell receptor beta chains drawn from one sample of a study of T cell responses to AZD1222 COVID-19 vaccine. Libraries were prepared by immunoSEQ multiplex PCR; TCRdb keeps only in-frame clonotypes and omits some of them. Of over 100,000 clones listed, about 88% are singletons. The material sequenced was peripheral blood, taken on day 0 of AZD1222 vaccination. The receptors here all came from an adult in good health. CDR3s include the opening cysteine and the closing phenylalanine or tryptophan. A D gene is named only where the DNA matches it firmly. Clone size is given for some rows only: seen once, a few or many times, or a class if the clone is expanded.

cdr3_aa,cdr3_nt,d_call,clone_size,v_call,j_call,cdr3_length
CATRLGAEVTDTQYF,TGTGCCACTCGGTTGGGGGCAGAGGTGACAGATACGCAGTATTTT,NA,NA,TRBV15,TRBJ2-3,15
CAWSATGSGYGYTF,TGTGCCTGGAGTGCGACAGGGTCGGGGTATGGCTACACCTTC,TRBD1,NA,TRBV30,TRBJ1-2,14
CSAMDHESYGYTF,TGCAGCGCCATGGACCACGAGTCCTATGGCTACACCTTC,NA,NA,TRBV29-1,TRBJ1-2,13
CASSRDSQETQYF,TGTGCCAGCTCCAGGGACAGCCAAGAGACCCAGTACTTC,TRBD1,NA,TRBV2,TRBJ2-5,13
CASRRGVPNTGELFF,TGCGCCAGCAGGAGAGGGGTCCCAAACACCGGGGAGCTGTTTTTT,NA,NA,TRBV23-1,TRBJ2-2,15
CASSELAAPYEQYF,TGTGCCAGTAGTGAACTAGCGGCTCCCTACGAGCAGTACTTC,TRBD2,NA,TRBV19,TRBJ2-7,14
CASSPSVASGAPLHF,TGTGCCAGCAGCCCCAGTGTGGCTTCGGGGGCACCCCTCCACTTT,NA,once,TRBV9,TRBJ1-6,15
CASTSGTGASEQYF,TGTGCCAGCACCTCCGGGACAGGGGCAAGTGAGCAGTACTTC,TRBD1,NA,TRBV27,TRBJ2-7,14
CASSVEPSTDTQYF,TGTGCCAGCAGCGTAGAACCGAGCACAGATACGCAGTATTTT,NA,NA,TRBV9,TRBJ2-3,14
CASSQKDRDSYEQYF,TGTGCCAGCAGCCAGAAGGACAGGGACTCCTACGAGCAGTACTTC,TRBD1,NA,TRBV7-2,TRBJ2-7,15
CAWQLQGNTEAFF,TGTGCCTGGCAGTTACAGGGGAACACTGAAGCTTTCTTT,NA,NA,TRBV30,TRBJ1-1,13
CASSSLNTIYF,TGTGCCAGCAGCTCCCTCAACACCATATATTTT,NA,NA,TRBV6-2/TRBV6-3,TRBJ1-3,11
CASRGSLYGYTF,TGTGCCAGCAGGGGGTCTCTCTATGGCTACACCTTC,NA,NA,TRBV28,TRBJ1-2,12
CSVNRAGLAGGQLADTQYF,TGCAGCGTTAACCGGGCCGGACTAGCGGGAGGGCAGTTGGCAGATACGCAGTATTTT,TRBD2,once,TRBV29-1,TRBJ2-3,19
CAWSSGGHYEQYF,TGTGCCTGGAGCTCAGGGGGCCACTACGAGCAGTACTTC,TRBD1,NA,TRBV30,TRBJ2-7,13
CASSFTDTQYF,TGTGCCAGCAGTTTCACAGATACGCAGTATTTT,NA,NA,TRBV12-3/TRBV12-4,TRBJ2-3,11
CAISGGANYYGYTF,TGTGCCATCAGTGGAGGGGCCAACTACTATGGCTACACCTTC,NA,NA,TRBV10-3,TRBJ1-2,14
CASSPPAGWNEQFF,TGCGCCAGCAGCCCTCCGGCAGGGTGGAATGAGCAGTTCTTC,NA,NA,TRBV5-1,TRBJ2-1,14
CASSEQPGDGYTF,TGTGCCAGCAGCGAACAACCAGGGGACGGCTACACCTTC,NA,NA,TRBV6-4,TRBJ1-2,13
CASSTIEGEKLFF,TGTGCCAGCAGCACGATAGAAGGGGAAAAACTGTTTTTT,NA,NA,TRBV12-3/TRBV12-4,TRBJ1-4,13
CASSSRSGGGYTF,TGTGCCAGCAGTTCGAGGTCAGGGGGTGGCTACACCTTC,TRBD1,NA,TRBV12-3/TRBV12-4,TRBJ1-2,13
CASSPRDRGTEAFF,TGTGCCAGCAGCCCCCGAGACAGGGGGACTGAAGCTTTCTTT,TRBD1,NA,TRBV3-1/TRBV3-2,TRBJ1-1,14
CASRPGGSSYNEQFF,TGTGCCAGCAGGCCAGGGGGTAGCTCCTACAATGAGCAGTTCTTC,TRBD1,few,TRBV9,TRBJ2-1,15
CAWSRYTGGARNTGELFF,TGTGCCTGGAGTCGGTACACAGGGGGCGCGAGGAACACCGGGGAGCTGTTTTTT,TRBD1,once,TRBV30,TRBJ2-2,18
CASSMDRGGYGYTF,TGCGCCAGCAGCATGGACAGGGGTGGCTATGGCTACACCTTC,TRBD1,NA,TRBV4-3,TRBJ1-2,14
CASRSGRSYGYTF,TGTGCCAGCAGATCAGGACGGAGCTATGGCTACACCTTC,NA,NA,TRBV28,TRBJ1-2,13
CATRQGANEKLFF,TGTGCCACCCGACAGGGGGCTAATGAAAAACTGTTTTTT,TRBD1,NA,TRBV4-2,TRBJ1-4,13
CASSPTLGSGVMNTEAFF,TGCGCCAGCAGCCCCACTCTTGGCTCAGGGGTTATGAACACTGAAGCTTTCTTT,NA,NA,TRBV5-1,TRBJ1-1,18
CASTPRAGGSTDTQYF,TGTGCCAGTACCCCACGGGCGGGGGGGTCTACAGATACGCAGTATTTT,TRBD2,NA,TRBV19,TRBJ2-3,16
CASSLWFWGDSPLHF,TGTGCCAGCAGCTTATGGTTCTGGGGCGACTCACCCCTCCACTTT,NA,few,TRBV7-2,TRBJ1-6,15
CASSLVLSGGAGADTQYF,TGCGCCAGCAGCTTGGTGTTGAGCGGGGGGGCAGGAGCAGATACGCAGTATTTT,TRBD2,once,TRBV5-1,TRBJ2-3,18
CASSQEIERFIAKLFF,TGCGCCAGCAGCCAAGAAATAGAACGGTTTATAGCTAAACTGTTTTTT,NA,once,TRBV4-3,TRBJ1-4,16
CASSLGLRWKRGGFSYNEQFF,TGTGCCAGCAGCTTAGGTCTTCGGTGGAAGCGGGGGGGCTTCTCCTACAATGAGCAGTTCTTC,TRBD2,NA,TRBV13,TRBJ2-1,21
CASSSSGGGEGYTF,TGTGCCAGCAGTTCCTCGGGAGGGGGCGAGGGCTACACCTTC,TRBD1,NA,TRBV27,TRBJ1-2,14
CASSPRTSQADTQYF,TGTGCCAGCAGCCCACGGACTAGCCAGGCAGATACGCAGTATTTT,TRBD2,NA,TRBV5-8,TRBJ2-3,15
CATSRGNTEAFF,TGTGCCACCTCCCGGGGTAACACTGAAGCTTTCTTT,NA,NA,TRBV6-5,TRBJ1-1,12
CASSLGPPTYNEQFF,TGTGCCAGCAGCCTTGGACCACCTACCTACAATGAGCAGTTCTTC,NA,NA,TRBV6-2/TRBV6-3,TRBJ2-1,15
CASSALPGQGGTNEQFF,TGTGCCAGCAGCGCCCTACCCGGACAGGGGGGGACCAATGAGCAGTTCTTC,TRBD1,NA,TRBV5-5,TRBJ2-1,17
CAWSVQPPGGNTIYF,TGTGCCTGGAGTGTCCAGCCTCCTGGGGGAAACACCATATATTTT,NA,NA,TRBV30,TRBJ1-3,15
CSVENTDTQYF,TGCAGCGTTGAAAACACAGATACGCAGTATTTT,NA,once,TRBV29-1,TRBJ2-3,11
CASSLTAGPTGELFF,TGTGCCAGCAGCTTAACGGCAGGGCCCACCGGGGAGCTGTTTTTT,NA,NA,TRBV7-3,TRBJ2-2,15
CASATGGPGRESYTF,TGTGCCAGTGCTACCGGAGGGCCGGGACGAGAGAGCTACACCTTC,NA,NA,TRBV19,TRBJ1-2,15
CASGNSDLGNTIYF,TGTGCCAGCGGCAACAGTGATTTAGGAAACACCATATATTTT,NA,NA,TRBV7-9,TRBJ1-3,14
CASRRNYNEQFF,TGTGCCAGCAGGCGGAACTACAATGAGCAGTTCTTC,NA,NA,TRBV2,TRBJ2-1,12
CASSFMGPTPKPYEQYF,TGTGCCAGCAGTTTTATGGGGCCGACACCTAAACCCTACGAGCAGTACTTC,NA,NA,TRBV27,TRBJ2-7,17
CAWSELGGGDQPQHF,TGTGCCTGGAGTGAGCTAGGGGGAGGGGATCAGCCCCAGCATTTT,NA,NA,TRBV30,TRBJ1-5,15
CASSADTSGADTQYF,TGTGCCAGCAGCGCAGACACCTCTGGAGCAGATACGCAGTATTTT,NA,NA,TRBV25-1,TRBJ2-3,15
CASSPFGQGTNEKLFF,TGTGCCAGCTCACCCTTCGGACAGGGAACTAATGAAAAACTGTTTTTT,TRBD1,NA,TRBV18,TRBJ1-4,16
CASRADEMRETQYF,TGTGCCAGCAGGGCCGATGAAATGAGAGAGACCCAGTACTTC,NA,NA,TRBV9,TRBJ2-5,14
CASSLAGRVPTDTQYF,TGTGCCAGCAGCTTGGCGGGGAGGGTCCCCACAGATACGCAGTATTTT,TRBD2,NA,TRBV5-4,TRBJ2-3,16
CASSFLQGTEQYF,TGTGCCAGCAGCTTCTTACAGGGCACCGAGCAGTACTTC,NA,once,TRBV7-3,TRBJ2-7,13
CASSPGGAGVRTGELFF,TGTGCCAGCAGCCCCGGCGGGGCGGGGGTTAGGACCGGGGAGCTGTTTTTT,TRBD2,NA,TRBV6-2/TRBV6-3,TRBJ2-2,17